This note documents a single TCR beta chain sequence. This sample is part of a study of blood T cell repertoires in COVID-19. Sequencing used immunoSEQ multiplex PCR; TCRdb keeps in-frame clones, though not all of them. The table includes about 140,000 clones, around 81% detected once. V lost 5 bases to trimming and J lost 4 bases; unmatched junction nucleotides: 8. The CDR3 consists of 15 residues. Looked up from germline, CDR1 is MNHEY and CDR2 is SVGEGT. The source is a human donor in a cohort sampled during active COVID-19. The chain links TRBV6-2 or TRBV6-3 to TRBJ2-1; 7 bases agree with TRBD2. Sequencing was done on a sample of peripheral blood. In DNA, the CDR3 is TGTGCCAGCAGTGGCGGGAGAGGACTTTACAATGAGCAGTTCTTC. This gives the protein CASSGGRGLYNEQFF.